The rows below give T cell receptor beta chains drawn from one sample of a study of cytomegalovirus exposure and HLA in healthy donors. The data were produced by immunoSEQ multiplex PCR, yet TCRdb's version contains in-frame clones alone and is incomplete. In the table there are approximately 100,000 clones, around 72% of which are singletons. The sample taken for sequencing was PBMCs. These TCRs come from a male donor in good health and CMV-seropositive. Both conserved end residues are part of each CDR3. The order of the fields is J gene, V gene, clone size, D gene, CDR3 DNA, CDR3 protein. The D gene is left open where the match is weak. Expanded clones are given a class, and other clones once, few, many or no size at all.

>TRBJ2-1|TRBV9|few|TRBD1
TGTGCCAGCAGCGTATTCTGGACAGGGAGGAATGAGCAGTTCTTC
CASSVFWTGRNEQFF
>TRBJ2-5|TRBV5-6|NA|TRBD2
TGTGCCAGCAGCCCAGGGACTAGCGGGATCCAAGAGACCCAGTACTTC
CASSPGTSGIQETQYF
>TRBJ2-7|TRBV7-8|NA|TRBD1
TGTGCCAGCAGCTTACCGAGCCGACAGGGGGGCGAGCAGTACTTC
CASSLPSRQGGEQYF
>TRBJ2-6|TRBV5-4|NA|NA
TGTGCCAGCAGCTTGTCGCTGGCTTCTGGGGCCAACGTCCTGACTTTC
CASSLSLASGANVLTF
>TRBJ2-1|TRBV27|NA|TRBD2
TGTGCCAGCAGTTTATCGGCGGGGGGGCCCTATGAGCAGTTCTTC
CASSLSAGGPYEQFF
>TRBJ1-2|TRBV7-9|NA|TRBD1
TGTGCCAGCAGGCCACAGGGGTCAGGCGGCTACACCTTC
CASRPQGSGGYTF
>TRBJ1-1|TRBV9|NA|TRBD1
TGTGCCAGCAGCGACGACAGGGGAATGAACACTGAAGCTTTCTTT
CASSDDRGMNTEAFF
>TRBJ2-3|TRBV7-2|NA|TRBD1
TGTGCCAGCAGGGTAGGGCCAGGGGGAGACACAGATACGCAGTATTTT
CASRVGPGGDTDTQYF
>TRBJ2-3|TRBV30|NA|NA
TGTGCCGGGGAACAGGGTTTGAGGGATACGCAGTATTTT
CAGEQGLRDTQYF
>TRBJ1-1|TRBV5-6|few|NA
TGTGCCAGCAGCTTGGTCGCGGGGGATCTTATGAACACTGAAGCTTTCTTT
CASSLVAGDLMNTEAFF
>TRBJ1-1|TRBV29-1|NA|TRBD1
TGCAGCGTTGATGTGGGACAGCTGAACACTGAAGCTTTCTTT
CSVDVGQLNTEAFF
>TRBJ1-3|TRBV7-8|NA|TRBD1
TGTGCCAGCAGCTCAAGAGGGACAGACGGAAACACCATATATTTT
CASSSRGTDGNTIYF
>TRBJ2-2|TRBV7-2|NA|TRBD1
TGTGCCAGCAGCTTAGTGGTCTTAGGGGGCGGCGGCGGGGAGCTGTTTTTT
CASSLVVLGGGGGELFF
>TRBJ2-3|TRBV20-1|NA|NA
TGCAGTGCTAGGCCGGCAGATACGCAGTATTTT
CSARPADTQYF
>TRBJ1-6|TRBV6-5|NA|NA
TGTGCCAGCAGTTACTCGACCGGAGGGAGGAATTCACCCCTCCACTTT
CASSYSTGGRNSPLHF
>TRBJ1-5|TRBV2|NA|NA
TGTGCCAGCAGTGCAGATAGCAATCAGCCCCAGCATTTT
CASSADSNQPQHF
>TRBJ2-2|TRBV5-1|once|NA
TGCGCCGGCAGCTTGGGAGACAGCCCGGCGACCGGGGAGCTGTTTTTT
CAGSLGDSPATGELFF
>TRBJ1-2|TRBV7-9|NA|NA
TGTGCCAGCAGCTTATACGAGGGGGTGAACTATGGCTACACCTTC
CASSLYEGVNYGYTF
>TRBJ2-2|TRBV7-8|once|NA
TGTGCCAGCAGCACCCACAAAGACGGGGAGCTGTTTTTT
CASSTHKDGELFF
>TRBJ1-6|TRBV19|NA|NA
TGTGCCAGTAGCCCGGTGAGCTCCTATAATTCACCCCTCCACTTT
CASSPVSSYNSPLHF
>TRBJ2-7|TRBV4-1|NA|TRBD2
TGCGCCAGCAGCCAAGGACTAGCGGGGGACGAGCAGTACTTC
CASSQGLAGDEQYF
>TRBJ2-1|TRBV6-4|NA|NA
TGTGCCAGCAGTGACGGGGGGGGGCCGAATGAGCAGTTCTTC
CASSDGGGPNEQFF
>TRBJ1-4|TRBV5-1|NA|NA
TGCGCCAGCAGCCTCCGGGAGGGGGGAACTAATGAAAAACTGTTTTTT
CASSLREGGTNEKLFF
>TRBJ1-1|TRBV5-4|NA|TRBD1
TGTGCCAGCAGCCCCCGGACAGGATGGAACACTGAAGCTTTCTTT
CASSPRTGWNTEAFF
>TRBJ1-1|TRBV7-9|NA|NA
TGTGCCAGCACCCAGTGGGGGCGCACTGAAGCTTTCTTT
CASTQWGRTEAFF
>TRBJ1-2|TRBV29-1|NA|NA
TGCAGCTTCGCCTACAGGGATTCATATGGCTACACCTTC
CSFAYRDSYGYTF
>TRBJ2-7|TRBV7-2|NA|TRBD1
TGTGCCAGCAGCTCAAGCCTGGGACAGGGCCCCTACGAGCAGTACTTC
CASSSSLGQGPYEQYF
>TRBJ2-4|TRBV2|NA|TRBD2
TGTGCCAGCACCCTCCCCCGGGGAGGGAGTGACATTCAGTACTTC
CASTLPRGGSDIQYF
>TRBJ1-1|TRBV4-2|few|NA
TGTGCCAGCAGCCAAGACTTGGGGGGACCGAACACTGAAGCTTTCTTT
CASSQDLGGPNTEAFF
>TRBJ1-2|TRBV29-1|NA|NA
TGCAGCGTTGGACAGCCCAATGGCTACACCTTC
CSVGQPNGYTF
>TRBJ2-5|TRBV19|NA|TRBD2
TGTGCCAGTAGTATCTCGGGACTACCCCAAGAGACCCAGTACTTC
CASSISGLPQETQYF
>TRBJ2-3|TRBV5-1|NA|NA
TGCGCCAGCAGCTTGGAACCCGGTGCAGATACGCAGTATTTT
CASSLEPGADTQYF
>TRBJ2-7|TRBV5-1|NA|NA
TGCGCCAGCAGCCGGCTTGGCGGGGACGAGCAGTACTTC
CASSRLGGDEQYF
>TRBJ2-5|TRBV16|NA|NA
TGTGCCAGCAGCCCCGTGCGCGGAGAAAGTCAAGAGACCCAGTACTTC
CASSPVRGESQETQYF
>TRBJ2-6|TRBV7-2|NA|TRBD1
TGTGCCAGCAGCCTCGGGACAGGGGCTGGGGCCAACGTCCTGACTTTC
CASSLGTGAGANVLTF
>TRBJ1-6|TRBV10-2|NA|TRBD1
TGCGCCAGCAGTGAGTCGTTAGGGGGCAATTCACCCCTCCACTTT
CASSESLGGNSPLHF
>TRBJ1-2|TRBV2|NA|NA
TGTGCCAGCAGGGGGCCCGTTTATGGCTACACCTTC
CASRGPVYGYTF
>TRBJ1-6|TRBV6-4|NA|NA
TGTGCCAGCAGTCCGCGTCCGGGACACTATAATTCACCCCTCCACTTT
CASSPRPGHYNSPLHF
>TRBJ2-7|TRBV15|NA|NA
TGTGCCACCAGCACGACGGGGAATCCCTACGAGCAGTACTTC
CATSTTGNPYEQYF
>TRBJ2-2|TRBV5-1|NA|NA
TGCGCCAGCAGCCCGAGCGGAGGGGAGGACACCGGGGAGCTGTTTTTT
CASSPSGGEDTGELFF
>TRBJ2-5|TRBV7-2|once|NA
TGTGCCAGCAGCTTATACAGGAACCAAGAGACCCAGTACTTC
CASSLYRNQETQYF
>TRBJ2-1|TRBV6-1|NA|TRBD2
TGTGCCAGCTGCCCTAGCGGGGGGGCCCTTGCGCAGTTCTTC
CASCPSGGALAQFF
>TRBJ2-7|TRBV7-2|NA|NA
TGTGCCAGCAGTCAGCAGGGATCACGCGAGCAGTACTTC
CASSQQGSREQYF
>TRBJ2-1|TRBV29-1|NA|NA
TGCAGCGTTGAGACAGGCCGCAATGAGCAGTTCTTC
CSVETGRNEQFF
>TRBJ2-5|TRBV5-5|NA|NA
TGTGCCAGCAGCCCGGGTTCGACGTCGGAGACCCAGTACTTC
CASSPGSTSETQYF
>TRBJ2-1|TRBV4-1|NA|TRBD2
TGCGCCAGCAGCAGAGCGGGGTCCGATGAGCAGTTCTTC
CASSRAGSDEQFF
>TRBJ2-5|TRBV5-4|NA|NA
TGTGCCAGCAGCTTGGGGGGCAGGGGAGAGGCCACCCAGTACTTC
CASSLGGRGEATQYF
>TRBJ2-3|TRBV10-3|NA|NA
TGTGCCATCAGTGAGGTAGCGTTCACAGATACGCAGTATTTT
CAISEVAFTDTQYF